This T cell receptor beta chain was sequenced during a study of CD8+ T cells in alopecia areata. After isolation, RNA underwent reverse transcription to generate cDNA as the sequencing template. This table comes from immunoSEQ multiplex PCR, and its TCRdb copy is limited to in-frame clones, with some not included. Of 90,000 to 130,000 clones listed, under 60% are singletons. Described treatment: oral pan-JAK inhibitor, 5-10 mg twice daily. V lost 6 bases to trimming and J lost 6 bases, with 11 bases between them. Germline V CDR1 and CDR2: SQVTM, ANQGSEA. This CDR3 comprises 11 residues. This clone showed up just a few times.

This chain uses TRBV29-1 with TRBJ1-2, with TRBD1 as a possible D gene (5 bases). The receptor's source is a human donor with alopecia areata. Sequences were derived from CD8+ T cells sorted from blood, sampled at week 24, from a patient treated with tofacitinib. The CDR3 region is CSVAEGDGYTF. As DNA, the CDR3 is TGCAGCGTGGCCGAAGGGGATGGCTACACCTTC.